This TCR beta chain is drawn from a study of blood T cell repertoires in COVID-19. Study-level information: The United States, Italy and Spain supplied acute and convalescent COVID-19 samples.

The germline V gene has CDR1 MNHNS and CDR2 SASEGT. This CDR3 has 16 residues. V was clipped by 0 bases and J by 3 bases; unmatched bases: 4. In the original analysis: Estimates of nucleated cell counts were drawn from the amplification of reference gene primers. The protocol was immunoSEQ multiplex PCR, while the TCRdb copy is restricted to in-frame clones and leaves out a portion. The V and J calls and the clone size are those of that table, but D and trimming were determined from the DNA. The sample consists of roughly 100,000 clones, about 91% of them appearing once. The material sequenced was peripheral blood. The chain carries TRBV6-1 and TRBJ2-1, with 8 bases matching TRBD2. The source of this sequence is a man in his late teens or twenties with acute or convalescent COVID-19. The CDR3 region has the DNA TGTGCCAGCAGTGAAGCGCGGACTAGCTTCTACAATGAGCAGTTCTTC. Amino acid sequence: CASSEARTSFYNEQFF.